This TCR beta chain was captured by sequencing in a study of blood T cell repertoires in COVID-19. The overall study: Some COVID-19 samples were acute and others convalescent; all came from the United States, Italy and Spain. T cells, B-cell-depleted T cells, or PBMCs provided the cDNA or gDNA that served as material.

Original data processing: The assay estimated nucleated cells by amplifying reference gene primers. Clones were read by immunoSEQ multiplex PCR, and TCRdb kept only the in-frame ones, dropping some. For V, J and clone size, that table is used; D and trimming come from the DNA. This sample has roughly 260,000 clones, with roughly 90% found just once. This clone was seen just once. The CDR3 is made up of 16 amino acids. V was trimmed by 3 bases and J by 1 base, leaving 15 bases between them. The V gene's germline CDR1 is SGHVS and CDR2 FQNEAQ. The rearrangement uses TRBV7-8 and TRBJ1-1; maybe TRBD1 (5 bases). This TCR came from a man in his 60s who had recovered from COVID-19. Sequencing used peripheral blood. The CDR3 here is CASSFLGGAKNTEAFF. The CDR3 DNA sequence: TGTGCCAGCAGCTTTTTGGGAGGGGCAAAGAACACTGAAGCTTTCTTT.